This is a list of T cell receptor beta chains from one sample in a study of blood T cell repertoires in COVID-19. Clones were read by immunoSEQ multiplex PCR, and TCRdb kept only the in-frame ones, dropping some. The sample has about 230,000 clones, more than 75% seen once. The sample consisted of PBMCs or T cells enriched from blood (not recorded which). These receptors came from a man between 18 and 35 years old who had recovered from COVID-19. Both conserved end residues are part of each CDR3. D genes are given only for firm matches. Size is omitted from some rows. Given values are once, few, many or a class for expanded clones.

V	J	D	size	DNA	CDR3
TRBV4-1	TRBJ2-3	TRBD1	-	TGCGCCAGCAGCCAGAAGTTGGGGGTTGCGGGACAGGGCACAGATACGCAGTATTTT	CASSQKLGVAGQGTDTQYF
TRBV6-5	TRBJ1-2	-	once	TGTGCCAGCAGTTACAGTTTGCGTTCTGGCTACACCTTC	CASSYSLRSGYTF
TRBV10-3	TRBJ2-3	-	-	TGTGCCATCAGTGAGTCACTAGCAGCTAGCACAGATACGCAGTATTTT	CAISESLAASTDTQYF
TRBV30	TRBJ2-5	-	-	TGTGCCTGGAGTGGGAACCGACGGGTGGCCCAGTACTTC	CAWSGNRRVAQYF
TRBV5-4	TRBJ2-5	TRBD2	-	TGTGCCAGCAGCTTGGGAACCGGGAGGCAAGAGACCCAGTACTTC	CASSLGTGRQETQYF
TRBV12-3/TRBV12-4	TRBJ1-2	TRBD1	-	TGTGCCAGCAGTCGCGACAGGGGCGCTGGCTACACCTTC	CASSRDRGAGYTF
TRBV28	TRBJ2-1	-	-	TGTGCCAGCACCTCCTTTAGCGGAAGCTCCTACAATGAGCAGTTCTTC	CASTSFSGSSYNEQFF
TRBV11-2	TRBJ2-2	-	-	TGTGCCAGCAGCTTAGCGGGCACCGGGGAGCTGTTTTTT	CASSLAGTGELFF
TRBV7-2	TRBJ1-5	TRBD1	-	TGTGCCAGCAGCGCGACAGGGGAAGATCAGCCCCAGCATTTT	CASSATGEDQPQHF
TRBV7-8	TRBJ2-2	TRBD1	-	TGTGCCAGCAGCCATTACAGGGGGCCCACCGGGGAGCTGTTTTTT	CASSHYRGPTGELFF
TRBV5-6	TRBJ2-1	TRBD2	-	TGTGCCAGCAGCTCCAGCGGGGGGGCCGATGAGCAGTTCTTC	CASSSSGGADEQFF
TRBV13	TRBJ1-1	-	-	TGTGCCAGCAGCTTAGGTCGGACACTGAACACTGAAGCTTTCTTT	CASSLGRTLNTEAFF
TRBV29-1	TRBJ1-2	TRBD1	-	TGCAGCGTCGACGACAGGGGAGGCTACACCTTC	CSVDDRGGYTF
TRBV27	TRBJ1-4	TRBD1	-	TGTGCCAGCAGTCGCCGGGACAGGGTTGGTGAAAAACTGTTTTTT	CASSRRDRVGEKLFF
TRBV2	TRBJ1-1	-	-	TGTGCCAGCCTCCTAGGGGCCTTATTGAACACTGAAGCTTTCTTT	CASLLGALLNTEAFF
TRBV20-1	TRBJ1-5	TRBD1	-	TGCAGTGCTAGTGGGACAGTTGGACAGCCCCAGCATTTT	CSASGTVGQPQHF
TRBV7-2	TRBJ2-7	-	-	TGTGCCAGCACCAACAACCGGGATGCCTACGAGCAGTACTTC	CASTNNRDAYEQYF
TRBV5-1	TRBJ1-1	TRBD1	-	TGCGCCAGCAGCCAGACGACAGGGACGGGTGAAGCTTTCTTT	CASSQTTGTGEAFF
TRBV18	TRBJ2-5	TRBD1	-	TGTGCCAGCTCTATTATGAGGGGGCCAGAGACCCAGTACTTC	CASSIMRGPETQYF
TRBV7-2	TRBJ1-5	TRBD1	-	TGTGCCAGCAGTCTCGACAGGGTCGTCGATCAGCCCCAGCATTTT	CASSLDRVVDQPQHF
TRBV5-1	TRBJ2-6	TRBD1	-	TGCGCCAGCAGCACTGGACAGGTGCTTTTAAGCTCTGGGGCCAACGTCCTGACTTTC	CASSTGQVLLSSGANVLTF
TRBV27	TRBJ1-2	-	-	TGTGCCAGCAGTTTAAGGGGGGGGCTCCGGGTTCATGGCTACACCTTC	CASSLRGGLRVHGYTF
TRBV7-7	TRBJ2-6	TRBD1	-	TGTGCTAGCAGCCCCGGCAGGGGGCTAGGTGGGGCCAACGTCCTGACTTTC	CASSPGRGLGGANVLTF
TRBV18	TRBJ1-2	-	-	TGTGCCAGCTGGTCCGGGACACCGAACTATGGCTACACCTTC	CASWSGTPNYGYTF
TRBV19	TRBJ1-5	-	-	TGTGCCAGTAGGAACAGGGTCGATAATAGCAATCAGCCCCAGCATTTT	CASRNRVDNSNQPQHF
TRBV19	TRBJ1-2	-	-	TGTGCCAGTACCTATGTTGGACAGTCCTATGGCTACACCTTC	CASTYVGQSYGYTF
TRBV3-1/TRBV3-2	TRBJ2-2	-	once	TGTGCCAGCAGCCAAGATGTCCGGGAGCACACCGGGGAGCTGTTTTTT	CASSQDVREHTGELFF
TRBV11-2	TRBJ2-7	-	few	TGTGCCAGCAGCTTAGATCCAGGCCGAAGCTCCTACGAGCAGTACTTC	CASSLDPGRSSYEQYF
TRBV6-5	TRBJ2-3	TRBD1	-	TGTGCCAGCAGTAGGGACAGGGAAGATACGCAGTATTTT	CASSRDREDTQYF
TRBV3-1/TRBV3-2	TRBJ2-7	-	-	TGTGCCAGCAGCCGCCGGGAACAGGGAGGGTCCAGCGAGCAGTACTTC	CASSRREQGGSSEQYF
TRBV5-6	TRBJ2-3	TRBD1	-	TGTGCCAGCAGCTTCAGGACAGGGTCCACAGATACGCAGTATTTT	CASSFRTGSTDTQYF
TRBV5-8	TRBJ1-2	-	-	TGTGCCAGCAGCTTGGAGGACATCTATGGCTACACCTTC	CASSLEDIYGYTF
TRBV30	TRBJ1-5	-	-	TGTGCCTGGAGTAAACGAGGCAATCAGCCCCAGCATTTT	CAWSKRGNQPQHF
TRBV19	TRBJ1-5	TRBD1	-	TGTGCCAGTAGGGACAGGGTTGGTCAGCCCCAGCATTTT	CASRDRVGQPQHF
TRBV25-1	TRBJ1-1	-	-	TGTGCCAGCAGTTCCATGAACACTGAAGCTTTCTTT	CASSSMNTEAFF